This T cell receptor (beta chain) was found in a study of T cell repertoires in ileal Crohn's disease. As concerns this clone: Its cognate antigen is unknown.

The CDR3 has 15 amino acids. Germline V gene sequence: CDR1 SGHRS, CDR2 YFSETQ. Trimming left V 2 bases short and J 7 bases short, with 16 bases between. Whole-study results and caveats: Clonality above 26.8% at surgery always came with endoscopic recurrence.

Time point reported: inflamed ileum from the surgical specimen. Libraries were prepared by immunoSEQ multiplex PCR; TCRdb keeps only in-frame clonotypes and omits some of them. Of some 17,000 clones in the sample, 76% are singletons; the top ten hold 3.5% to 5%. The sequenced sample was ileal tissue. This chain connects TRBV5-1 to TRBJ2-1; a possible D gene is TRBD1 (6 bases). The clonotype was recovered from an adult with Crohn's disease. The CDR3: CASSLTGPGGNEQFF. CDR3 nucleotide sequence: TGCGCCAGCAGCTTAACAGGGCCCGGCGGAAATGAGCAGTTCTTC.